This T cell receptor (beta chain) was identified in a study of vaccination effects on CD4 cells after COVID-19. Trimming shortened V by 4 bases and J by 1 base, and 14 bases separated the two germline ends. The length of the CDR3 is 15 residues. CDR1 is MNHEY and CDR2 is SMNVEV in the germline V gene (reference sequence). The study's findings and limits: Missing from the study were early post-infection timepoints, and its convalescent patients were few.

About this clone: Its antigen is not identified.

Profiling relied on immunoSEQ multiplex PCR, and the TCRdb table lists in-frame clones only, not all of them. The data show around 16,000 clones, about 70% seen once. Antigen-specific CD4+ T cells were expanded (with viral peptide pools) by the ViraFEST assay ahead of sequencing. With approximately ten days of culture completed, CD4+ T cells were isolated. Two doses of either BNT162b2 or mRNA-1273 were given to each participant. Previously uninfected by SARS-CoV-2, the vaccine recipients also showed negative nucleocapsid antibodies. In culture with about 9.7 IU/ml IL-2 and approximately 9.1 ug/ml peptides, PBMC were grown at a few million per well. Researchers swapped half the medium for IL-2 medium on both days 3 and 7.

The source material was CD4+ T cells from PBMCs cultured with SARS-CoV-2 spike peptides, sampled after COVID-19 vaccination. The J gene is TRBJ2-7, the V gene TRBV27; a weak D match, TRBD1 (6 bases). The TCR was taken from a human donor who received a COVID-19 vaccine. The CDR3 DNA follows: TGTGCCAGCAGTTGGGGAGACAGGCCTTCCTACGAGCAGTACTTC. Protein: CASSWGDRPSYEQYF.